This T cell receptor (beta chain) was identified in a study of regulatory T cells in long-lasting Graves disease. Study overall: The term persistent Graves' disease signified upward of 5 years on antithyroid drugs with positive TSH receptor antibodies.

Relying on iRepertoire HTBI primers and Arm-PCR of CDR3 regions, the team built TCR beta libraries. TCRdb passed the multiplex PCR reads through MiXCR, listing each CDR3 protein once. The table includes fewer than 600,000 distinct CDR3 sequences, around a fifth detected once. This clonotype came up many times. The time point: persistent/refractory GD, antithyroid drugs over 5 years with positive TRAb. The TCR library was prepared using RNA isolated from PBMCs. Trimming took 7 bases from V and 7 from J, leaving 8 bases between them. CDR3 length: 10 residues. The germline V gene encodes CDR1 MNHNS and CDR2 SASEGT.

The sequence was collected from a female donor with Graves disease. The source material was peripheral blood mononuclear cells (PBMCs), sampled when the disease was refractory, from a patient treated with antithyroid drugs. The rearrangement joins TRBV6-1 to TRBJ2-7; D remains unclear. DNA of the CDR3: TGTGCCAGCAACGGTCCAGAGCAGTACTTC. It yields the protein CASNGPEQYF.